What follows are 16 T cell receptor beta chains derived from one specimen sequenced in a study of identical twins. TCRdb re-derived calls from the 5' RACE reads in MiXCR, one entry per CDR3 protein. Here the sample spans around 1.7 million distinct CDR3 sequences, more than 30% being singletons. The sequenced sample was cord blood. These receptors came from a newborn girl in good health.

The chain carries TRBV6-5 and TRBJ2-5, with 8 positions matching TRBD1. With the DNA end fitting TRBJ2-7 better, the J assignment may be wrong. This CDR3 is built from 15 residues. The germline V gene encodes CDR1 MNHEY and CDR2 SVGAGI. The CDR3 coding sequence is TGTGCCAGCAGTCACACCGGGACAGGCGCTTGCGAGCAGTACTTC. It translates to CASSHTGTGACEQYF.

The rearrangement joins TRBV7-2 to TRBJ2-7, with 9 positions matching TRBD2. This CDR3 is built from 18 residues. Germline V lookup: CDR1 SGHTA, CDR2 FQGNSA. V shed 2 bases and J 7 bases; nucleotides not matched to a gene: 18. CDR3 region: CASSLRDLAGPFYNEQYF. As DNA, the CDR3 is TGTGCCAGCAGCTTAAGGGATCTAGCGGGGCCTTTCTACAATGAGCAGTACTTC.

Here the CDR3 DNA reads TGCGCCAGCAGCGCCCACCGGGACACCTACGAGCAGTACTTC. It codes for CASSAHRDTYEQYF. The V gene is TRBV5-1, the J gene TRBJ2-7; possibly TRBD1 for D (6 bases). Trimming took off 4 bases at V and 2 bases at J, with 13 bases between the two ends. The CDR3 is 14 amino acids. Per the germline V gene, CDR1 is SGHRS and CDR2 is YFSETQ.

The chain couples TRBV14 to TRBJ2-7; no reliable D call. V dropped 0 bases and J dropped 3 bases, with 9 bases sitting between them. The CDR3 sequence is 14 residues long. Germline CDR1 SGHDN, CDR2 FVKESK. CDR3 bases: TGTGCCAGCAGCCAAGATGCGTACCGCTACGAGCAGTACTTC. It yields the protein CASSQDAYRYEQYF. The whole variable domain, filled in from reference TRBV14 and TRBJ2-7, reads EAGVTQFPSHSVIEKGQTVTLRCDPISGHDNLYWYRRVMGKEIKFLLHFVKESKQDESGMPNNRFLAERTGGTYSTLKVQPAELEDSGVYFCASSQDAYRYEQYFGPGTRLTVT.

This chain uses TRBV3-1 with TRBJ2-1, with D possibly matching TRBD2 (6 bases). Trimming pared 6 bases from V and 0 bases from J, leaving 12 bases between. Germline V CDR1 and CDR2: LGHDT, YNNKEL (reference sequence). The CDR3 is 15 amino acids. Here the CDR3 DNA reads TGTGCCAGCAGGGGGGGTGGGAGCTCCTACAATGAGCAGTTCTTC. It codes for CASRGGGSSYNEQFF.

This clonotype was counted a single time. The genes are TRBV30 and TRBJ2-5; TRBD2 agrees at 12 bases. Gene TRBJ2-7 matches the end of the DNA better, so the J call may be wrong. Germline CDR1 and CDR2: GTSNPN and SVGIG (reference sequence). The CDR3 contains 14 residues. The DNA of the CDR3 is TGTGCCTGGAGTGTCCCTAGCGGGAGGGGCGAGCAGTACTTC. Translation: CAWSVPSGRGEQYF.

The chain has TRBV24-1 and TRBJ2-1; D is undetermined. The CDR3 is made up of 12 amino acids. V was trimmed by 7 bases and J by 4 bases, leaving 7 bases between them. Looked up from germline, CDR1 is KGHDR and CDR2 is SFDVKD. CDR3 sequence (DNA): TGTGCCACCAGGGGCCGGTACAATGAGCAGTTCTTC. This encodes CATRGRYNEQFF.

The V gene is TRBV20-1, the J gene TRBJ2-1; 9 bases map to TRBD2. The germline CDR1 and CDR2 sequences are DFQATT and SNEGSKA (reference sequence). The trim removed 5 bases at V and 7 bases at J, leaving 9 bases unmatched. The CDR3 spans 14 residues. For the CDR3, the DNA is TGCAGTGCTCCTGCTGATAGCGGGGGAAATGAGCAGTTCTTC. This translates into CSAPADSGGNEQFF.

J is TRBJ1-1 and V is TRBV2; TRBD1 might be the D (5 bases). The germline V gene encodes CDR1 SNHLY and CDR2 FYNNEI. The ends were cut back, 3 bases at V and 4 bases at J, with 15 bases in the middle. CDR3 length equals 15 residues. CDR3 coding DNA: TGTGCCAGCAGTGAGATGGGGCGGGGGAGCACTGAAGCTTTCTTT. Translated, it gives CASSEMGRGSTEAFF.

The chain couples TRBV11-2 to TRBJ1-2; D remains unclear. CDR1 is SGHAT and CDR2 is FQNNGV in the germline V gene. This CDR3 has 12 amino acids. Deletions cut 6 bases from V and 2 bases from J, with 7 bases between. CDR3 loop: CASRPVNYGYTF. CDR3 DNA sequence: TGTGCCAGCAGGCCGGTCAACTATGGCTACACCTTC.

This clonotype was observed many times. Germline is not matched at one junction end, which may reflect a read error. This CDR3 is CASSPLAGSSYEQYF. CDR3 in DNA: TGTGCTAGCAGCCCACTAGCGGGAAGCTCCTACGAGCAGTACTTC. The V and J genes are TRBV7-7 and TRBJ2-7, with TRBD2 matching 10 bases. This CDR3 is built from 15 residues. Germline V lookup: CDR1 SSHAT, CDR2 FNYEAQ (reference sequence). The entire variable domain, with the rest obtained from reference TRBV7-7 and TRBJ2-7, is as follows: GAGVSQSPRYKVTKRGQDVTLRCDPISSHATLYWYQQALGQGPEFLTYFNYEAQPDKSGLPSDRFSAERPEGSISTLTIQRTEQRDSAMYRCASSPLAGSSYEQYFGPGTRLTVT.

This clonotype occurred a few times. This sequence joins TRBV29-1 and TRBJ2-3; tentatively, D is TRBD2 (6 bases). Germline lookup yields CDR1 SQVTM and CDR2 ANQGSEA. The CDR3 length is 12 residues. V lost 6 bases, J lost 5 bases, and 12 bases lay in between. This CDR3 is CSVGLEGDTQYF. The CDR3 coding sequence is TGCAGCGTCGGGTTGGAGGGAGATACGCAGTATTTT.

J is TRBJ2-5 and V is TRBV20-1; D may be TRBD1 (5 bases). Germline CDR1 is DFQATT and CDR2 is SNEGSKA (reference sequence). V lost 5 bases and J lost 2, with 12 bases in between. This CDR3 has 13 amino acids. The CDR3 region has the DNA TGCAGTGCTCTATATGGACAACAAGAGACCCAGTACTTC. This codes for CSALYGQQETQYF.

This chain uses TRBV7-8 with TRBJ1-4; TRBD1 matches 10 bases. Germline lookup yields CDR1 SGHVS and CDR2 FQNEAQ. This CDR3 spans 15 amino acids. V lost 5 bases to trimming and J lost 4 bases; unmatched junction nucleotides: 4. The CDR3: CASSPGQGLNEKLFF. The DNA of the CDR3 is TGTGCCAGCAGCCCGGGACAGGGGCTTAATGAAAAACTGTTTTTT.

The chain has TRBV7-2 and TRBJ2-1; TRBD2 aligns across 9 bases. This CDR3 comprises 18 residues. V shed 2 bases, J shed 4 bases, and the junction held 12 bases outside the gene matches. Looked up from germline, CDR1 is SGHTA and CDR2 is FQGNSA. CDR3 sequence: CASSLMAGGLLGYNEQFF. Written as DNA, the CDR3 is TGTGCCAGCAGCTTAATGGCGGGGGGGCTGTTGGGGTACAATGAGCAGTTCTTC.

The J gene is TRBJ2-5, the V gene TRBV12-3 or TRBV12-4, with D possibly matching TRBD1 (6 bases). The CDR3 covers 15 residues. Trimming took 2 bases from V and 5 from J, leaving 15 bases between them. The CDR3 nucleotides read TGTGCCAGCAGTTTATCGGTAAGGGGGAAGGAGACCCAGTACTTC. Its protein product is CASSLSVRGKETQYF.